Below, one T cell receptor beta chain is given with its context. Its specificity is unknown. Trimming took 3 bases from V and 3 from J, leaving 14 bases between them. This CDR3 is 16 amino acids long. The germline gives CDR1 SEHNR, CDR2 FQNEAQ (reference sequence). This sample stems from a study of T cell responses to AZD1222 COVID-19 vaccine. Produced via immunoSEQ multiplex PCR; TCRdb's table is partial and in-frame only. The data hold around 200,000 clones, with under 95% observed a single time. Regarding the study as a whole: The study found vaccine-associated CD4 TCRs spanning spike, dominant at 160-218 and 743-854. Repertoire collection took place solely once the T cell response had peaked. Of the AZD1222 recipients, only 5 or 6 were seropositive at baseline. Spike-specific TCR depth and breadth grew after two AZD1222 doses.

This TCR was sampled from an adult who received the AZD1222 COVID-19 vaccine. The V call is TRBV7-9, the J call TRBJ1-4, with D perhaps matching TRBD1 (5 bases). Here the sequenced sample was peripheral blood, taken 28 days after the second AZD1222 dose. CDR3 protein: CASSLGGTGSNEKLFF. CDR3 nucleotides: TGTGCCAGCAGCTTGGGGGGAACGGGCTCTAATGAAAAACTGTTTTTT.